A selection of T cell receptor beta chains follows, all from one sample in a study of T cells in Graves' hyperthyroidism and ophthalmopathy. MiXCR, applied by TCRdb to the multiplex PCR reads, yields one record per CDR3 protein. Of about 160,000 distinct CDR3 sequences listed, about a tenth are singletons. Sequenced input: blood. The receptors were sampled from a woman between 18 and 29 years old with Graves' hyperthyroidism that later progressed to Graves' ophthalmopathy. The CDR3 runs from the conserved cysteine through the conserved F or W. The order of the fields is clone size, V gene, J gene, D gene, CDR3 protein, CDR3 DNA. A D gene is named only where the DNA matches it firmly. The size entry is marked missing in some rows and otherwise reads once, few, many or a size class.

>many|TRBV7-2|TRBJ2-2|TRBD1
CASSEGQKRGELFF
TGTGCCAGCAGCGAGGGACAGAAGAGGGGGGAGCTGTTTTTT
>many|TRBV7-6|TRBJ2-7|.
CASSLRPARQTVYEQYF
TGTGCCAGCAGCTTGAGGCCGGCCAGACAGACCGTCTACGAGCAGTACTTC
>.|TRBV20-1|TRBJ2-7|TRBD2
CSAIIAGSYEQYF
TGCAGTGCTATAATAGCGGGGTCCTACGAGCAGTACTTC
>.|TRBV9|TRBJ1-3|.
CASSATLGGNTIYF
TGTGCCAGCAGCGCCACCCTTGGAGGGAACACCATATATTTT
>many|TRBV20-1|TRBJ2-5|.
CSASPWKGETQYF
TGCAGTGCTAGTCCCTGGAAGGGAGAGACCCAGTACTTC
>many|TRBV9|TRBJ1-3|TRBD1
CASSGTGGTGNTIYF
TGTGCCAGCAGCGGAACAGGGGGCACTGGAAACACCATATATTTT
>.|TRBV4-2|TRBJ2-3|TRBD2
CASRSASGKTDTQYF
TGTGCCAGCAGGAGTGCTAGCGGGAAAACAGATACGCAGTATTTT
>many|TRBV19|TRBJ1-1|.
CASSYSYMNTEAFF
TGTGCCAGTAGTTACAGTTACATGAACACTGAAGCTTTCTTT
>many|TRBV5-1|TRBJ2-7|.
CASSLGTGFTSDYEQYF
TGCGCCAGCAGCTTAGGGACGGGATTTACGTCGGACTACGAGCAGTACTTC
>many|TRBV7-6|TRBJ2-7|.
CASSILGGGNEQYF
TGTGCCAGCAGCATCTTAGGGGGGGGGAACGAGCAGTACTTC
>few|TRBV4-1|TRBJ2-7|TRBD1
CASSRPPGTGTYEQYF
TGCGCCAGCAGCCGCCCCCCCGGGACAGGGACCTACGAGCAGTACTTC
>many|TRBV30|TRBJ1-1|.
CAWIRMVADTEAFF
TGTGCCTGGATTCGAATGGTTGCGGACACTGAAGCTTTCTTT
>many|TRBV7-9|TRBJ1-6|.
CASSSRDGGSNSPLHF
TGTGCCAGCAGCTCCCGGGACGGGGGATCTAATTCACCCCTCCACTTT
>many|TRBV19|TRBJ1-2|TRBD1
CASSIQTGGYGYTF
TGTGCCAGTAGTATCCAAACAGGGGGCTATGGCTACACCTTC
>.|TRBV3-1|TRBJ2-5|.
CASSPPRGAGAFQEAQYF
TGTGCCAGCAGCCCCCCCCGGGGGGCGGGGGCCTTCCAAGAGGCCCAGTACTTC
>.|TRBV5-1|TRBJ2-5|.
CASSPGTFGEETQYF
TGCGCCAGCAGCCCGGGGACCTTTGGGGAAGAGACCCAGTACTTC
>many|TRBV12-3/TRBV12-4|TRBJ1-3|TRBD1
CASSNTGANTIYF
TGTGCCAGCAGCAATACAGGGGCCAACACCATATATTTT
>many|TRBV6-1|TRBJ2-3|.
CASSLNFRVSDTQYF
TGTGCCAGCAGTCTAAACTTTAGGGTGTCAGATACGCAGTATTTT
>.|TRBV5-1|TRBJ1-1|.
CASSLRGGQQNTEAFF
TGCGCCAGCAGCTTGCGGGGGGGGCAGCAGAACACTGAAGCTTTCTTT
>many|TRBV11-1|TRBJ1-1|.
CASSLVGTSSPEAFF
TGTGCCAGCAGCTTAGTTGGGACCTCCTCTCCTGAAGCTTTCTTT
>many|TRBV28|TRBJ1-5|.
CASSFNQPQHF
TGTGCCAGCAGTTTTAATCAGCCCCAGCATTTT
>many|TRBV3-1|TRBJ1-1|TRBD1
CASSQDEGQGLLNTEAFF
TGTGCCAGCAGCCAAGATGAGGGACAGGGGCTCTTGAACACTGAAGCTTTCTTT
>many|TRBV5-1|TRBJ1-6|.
CASSELATSNSPLHF
TGCGCCAGCAGCGAACTTGCCACAAGTAATTCACCCCTCCACTTT
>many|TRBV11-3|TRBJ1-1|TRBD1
CASSTDRGTEAFF
TGTGCCAGCAGCACAGACAGGGGCACTGAAGCTTTCTTT
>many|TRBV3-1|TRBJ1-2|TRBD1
CASSQVSDHRGLLSYGYTF
TGTGCCAGCAGCCAAGTTTCGGATCACAGGGGGCTTTTATCCTATGGCTACACCTTC
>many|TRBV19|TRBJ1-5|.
CASSGDPRMAENQPQHF
TGTGCCAGTAGTGGGGACCCAAGAATGGCCGAGAATCAGCCCCAGCATTTT
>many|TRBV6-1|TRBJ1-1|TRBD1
CASRPTPGQFELGTEAFF
TGTGCCAGCAGACCCACTCCGGGACAGTTCGAACTGGGCACTGAAGCTTTCTTT
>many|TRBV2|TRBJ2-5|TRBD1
CASWDRTGGGETQYF
TGTGCCAGCTGGGATCGGACAGGGGGCGGAGAGACCCAGTACTTC
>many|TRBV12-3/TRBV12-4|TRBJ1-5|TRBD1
CASSLIQGTAGNQPQHF
TGTGCCAGCAGTTTAATACAGGGGACAGCAGGCAATCAGCCCCAGCATTTT
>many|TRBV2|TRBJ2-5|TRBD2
CASREAGGPLETQYF
TGTGCCAGCAGGGAAGCGGGAGGGCCCTTGGAGACCCAGTACTTC
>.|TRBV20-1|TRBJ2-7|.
CSARGHGGGTSSYEQYF
TGCAGTGCTAGAGGGCACGGGGGCGGAACCAGCTCCTACGAGCAGTACTTC
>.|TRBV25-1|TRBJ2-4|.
CASSPQQDLPLLTKNIQYF
TGTGCCAGCAGTCCCCAACAGGATCTCCCCTTATTAACCAAAAACATTCAGTACTTC
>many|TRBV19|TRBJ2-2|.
CASTIGGRPGELFF
TGTGCCAGTACCATAGGCGGGCGGCCCGGGGAGCTGTTTTTT
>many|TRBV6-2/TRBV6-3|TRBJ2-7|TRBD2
CASSYSTSGASSYEQYF
TGTGCCAGCAGTTACTCGACTAGCGGGGCAAGCTCCTACGAGCAGTACTTC
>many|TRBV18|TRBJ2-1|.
CASSPPWGSNNEQFF
TGTGCCAGCTCACCACCGTGGGGGTCTAACAATGAGCAGTTCTTC
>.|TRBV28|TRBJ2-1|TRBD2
CASSRSGTSGGIKEFF
TGTGCCAGCAGTCGATCCGGGACTAGCGGGGGAATAAAGGAATTCTTC
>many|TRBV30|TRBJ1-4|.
CAQSRGATEKLFF
TGTGCCCAGAGTCGGGGGGCTACGGAAAAACTGTTTTTT
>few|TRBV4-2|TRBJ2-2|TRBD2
CASGGGAAGELFF
TGTGCCTCTGGCGGGGGGGCCGCCGGGGAGCTGTTTTTT
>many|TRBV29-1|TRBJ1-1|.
CSVEFLRAGEAFF
TGCAGCGTTGAGTTCTTGCGGGCCGGTGAAGCTTTCTTT
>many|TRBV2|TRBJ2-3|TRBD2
CASSDGVVGAGGTDTQYF
TGTGCCAGCAGTGATGGGGTGGTGGGAGCGGGGGGCACAGATACGCAGTATTTT
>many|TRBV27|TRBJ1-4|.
CASSLGQWEKLFF
TGTGCCAGCAGTCTCGGACAGTGGGAAAAACTGTTTTTT
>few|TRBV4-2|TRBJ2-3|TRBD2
CASSQLAGAQYF
TGTGCCAGCAGCCAACTAGCGGGAGCGCAGTATTTT
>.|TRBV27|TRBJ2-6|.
CASSFGSGANVLTF
TGTGCCAGCAGTTTCGGCTCAGGAGCCAACGTCCTGACTTTC